These T cell receptor beta chains were read from a single sample in a study of blood T cell repertoires in COVID-19. Clones were sequenced by immunoSEQ multiplex PCR, and TCRdb holds only the in-frame ones, with some missing. The sample contains around 110,000 clones, 70% to 85% of which appear only once. Sequenced: peripheral blood. The receptors derive from a woman in her 70s with acute or convalescent COVID-19. CDR3s include the opening cysteine and the closing phenylalanine or tryptophan. A D gene is named only where the DNA matches it firmly. A clone size is listed for some rows: how often the clone was seen (once, few, many), or a class if it is expanded.

clone size: -
D gene: TRBD1
J gene: TRBJ1-5
V gene: TRBV7-9
CDR3 protein: CASSPGQGNNQPQHF
CDR3 DNA: TGTGCCAGCAGCCCTGGACAGGGGAACAATCAGCCCCAGCATTTT

clone size: -
D gene: TRBD1
J gene: TRBJ2-5
V gene: TRBV6-5
CDR3 protein: CASMTSGTAEETQYF
CDR3 DNA: TGTGCCAGCATGACCTCCGGGACAGCAGAAGAGACCCAGTACTTC

clone size: -
D gene: -
J gene: TRBJ1-1
V gene: TRBV19
CDR3 protein: CASSVTMNTEAFF
CDR3 DNA: TGTGCCAGTAGTGTCACAATGAACACTGAAGCTTTCTTT

clone size: -
D gene: TRBD2
J gene: TRBJ2-5
V gene: TRBV7-6
CDR3 protein: CASSALAGGPWETQYF
CDR3 DNA: TGTGCCAGCAGCGCATTAGCGGGGGGGCCTTGGGAGACCCAGTACTTC

clone size: -
D gene: -
J gene: TRBJ2-1
V gene: TRBV5-4
CDR3 protein: CASSNQQGHYNEQFF
CDR3 DNA: TGTGCCAGCAGCAATCAACAGGGACACTACAATGAGCAGTTCTTC

clone size: -
D gene: TRBD1
J gene: TRBJ2-2
V gene: TRBV2
CDR3 protein: CASSVRDRVTGELFF
CDR3 DNA: TGTGCCAGCAGTGTTCGGGACAGGGTCACCGGGGAGCTGTTTTTT

clone size: -
D gene: -
J gene: TRBJ1-2
V gene: TRBV5-5
CDR3 protein: CASNQRDTYGYTF
CDR3 DNA: TGTGCCAGCAACCAACGGGACACCTATGGCTACACCTTC

clone size: -
D gene: TRBD2
J gene: TRBJ2-2
V gene: TRBV24-1
CDR3 protein: CATSAPSGGSGELFF
CDR3 DNA: TGTGCCACCAGTGCGCCTAGCGGGGGATCCGGGGAGCTGTTTTTT

clone size: -
D gene: -
J gene: TRBJ1-3
V gene: TRBV7-9
CDR3 protein: CASSVRGSLGNTIYF
CDR3 DNA: TGTGCCAGCAGCGTTCGGGGGAGCTTGGGAAACACCATATATTTT

clone size: -
D gene: -
J gene: TRBJ2-1
V gene: TRBV24-1
CDR3 protein: CATSAKRDTYNEQFF
CDR3 DNA: TGTGCCACCAGTGCGAAAAGAGATACTTACAATGAGCAGTTCTTC

clone size: -
D gene: -
J gene: TRBJ1-3
V gene: TRBV15
CDR3 protein: CATSSGVGNTIYF
CDR3 DNA: TGTGCCACCAGCAGCGGGGTTGGAAACACCATATATTTT

clone size: -
D gene: -
J gene: TRBJ1-2
V gene: TRBV7-2
CDR3 protein: CASSYINSPLYGYTF
CDR3 DNA: TGTGCCAGCAGCTATATAAACAGCCCCCTCTATGGCTACACCTTC

clone size: -
D gene: -
J gene: TRBJ1-5
V gene: TRBV19
CDR3 protein: CASSSLGQYQPQHF
CDR3 DNA: TGTGCCAGTAGTAGTCTCGGACAGTATCAGCCCCAGCATTTT

clone size: -
D gene: -
J gene: TRBJ2-5
V gene: TRBV21-1
CDR3 protein: CASSNTSGGLETQYF
CDR3 DNA: TGTGCCAGCAGCAACACTTCGGGGGGGCTAGAGACCCAGTACTTC

clone size: -
D gene: -
J gene: TRBJ1-4
V gene: TRBV4-3
CDR3 protein: CASSAQGDYEKLFF
CDR3 DNA: TGCGCCAGCAGCGCCCAAGGGGATTATGAAAAACTGTTTTTT

clone size: few
D gene: -
J gene: TRBJ1-1
V gene: TRBV18
CDR3 protein: CASSPLRGNTEAFF
CDR3 DNA: TGTGCCAGCTCACCTTTAAGGGGGAACACTGAAGCTTTCTTT

clone size: -
D gene: -
J gene: TRBJ2-7
V gene: TRBV12-5
CDR3 protein: CASAAGSFTYEQYF
CDR3 DNA: TGTGCTAGTGCGGCAGGCAGCTTCACCTACGAGCAGTACTTC

clone size: once
D gene: -
J gene: TRBJ2-3
V gene: TRBV6-4
CDR3 protein: CASSDQGNTQYF
CDR3 DNA: TGTGCCAGCAGTGACCAGGGGAATACGCAGTATTTT

clone size: -
D gene: -
J gene: TRBJ1-2
V gene: TRBV10-2
CDR3 protein: CASSESPVYGYTF
CDR3 DNA: TGCGCCAGCAGTGAGTCCCCAGTCTATGGCTACACCTTC

clone size: once
D gene: TRBD2
J gene: TRBJ2-1
V gene: TRBV7-8
CDR3 protein: CASSFHPGLATDEQFF
CDR3 DNA: TGTGCCAGCAGCTTCCACCCGGGACTAGCCACCGATGAGCAGTTCTTC

clone size: -
D gene: -
J gene: TRBJ1-1
V gene: TRBV4-1
CDR3 protein: CASSQDRARAFF
CDR3 DNA: TGCGCCAGCAGCCAAGATCGAGCACGGGCTTTCTTT

clone size: -
D gene: -
J gene: TRBJ2-2
V gene: TRBV7-7
CDR3 protein: CASSLMAGNTGELFF
CDR3 DNA: TGTGCCAGCAGCTTAATGGCAGGCAACACCGGGGAGCTGTTTTTT

clone size: -
D gene: TRBD1
J gene: TRBJ1-5
V gene: TRBV27
CDR3 protein: CASSRTGNQPQHF
CDR3 DNA: TGTGCCAGCAGTAGGACAGGGAATCAGCCCCAGCATTTT

clone size: -
D gene: TRBD1
J gene: TRBJ1-2
V gene: TRBV3-1/TRBV3-2
CDR3 protein: CASSQEYRAGTGFFSNYGYTF
CDR3 DNA: TGTGCCAGCAGCCAAGAATATCGAGCCGGGACAGGGTTTTTTTCGAACTATGGCTACACCTTC

clone size: -
D gene: -
J gene: TRBJ1-5
V gene: TRBV7-8
CDR3 protein: CASSLSDFQPQHF
CDR3 DNA: TGTGCCAGCAGCCTTTCTGACTTTCAGCCCCAGCATTTT

clone size: -
D gene: TRBD1
J gene: TRBJ1-1
V gene: TRBV3-1/TRBV3-2
CDR3 protein: CASSPGQGLGTEAFF
CDR3 DNA: TGTGCCAGCAGCCCGGGACAGGGGTTGGGAACTGAAGCTTTCTTT

clone size: -
D gene: -
J gene: TRBJ1-2
V gene: TRBV18
CDR3 protein: CASPVGDFSPYGYTF
CDR3 DNA: TGTGCCAGCCCAGTAGGGGATTTTAGCCCCTATGGCTACACCTTC

clone size: -
D gene: -
J gene: TRBJ1-2
V gene: TRBV5-6
CDR3 protein: CASSLERRQQSYGYTF
CDR3 DNA: TGTGCCAGCAGCTTGGAAAGGCGACAGCAGTCCTATGGCTACACCTTC

clone size: -
D gene: TRBD1
J gene: TRBJ2-6
V gene: TRBV7-2
CDR3 protein: CASSHRQGALGANVLTF
CDR3 DNA: TGTGCCAGCAGCCATAGACAGGGGGCTCTGGGGGCCAACGTCCTGACTTTC